Shown below are 5 T cell receptor beta chains from a single sample sequenced in a study of neurological immune-mediated disorders (dated 2019 in TCRdb). Library creation used 5' RACE. The data were produced on an Illumina HiSeq 2500. The public reads were run again by TCRdb, first through fastp at Q25 and then through MiXCR, and only productive beta chains were kept. CDR3 protein sequences are deduplicated, and each keeps its most common genes and DNA. Across this sample there are tens of thousands of distinct CDR3 sequences, with 1.5% seen only once. About 9% of the sample rests with the top ten. Sequencing used PBMCs. These receptors all come from a woman in her twenties or thirties with multiple sclerosis.

This clonotype was seen many times. The gene calls are TRBV29-1 and TRBJ1-1; 8 bases are a match to TRBD1. Germline lookup yields CDR1 SQVTM and CDR2 ANQGSEA. V was clipped by 4 bases and J by 2 bases; unmatched bases: 3. CDR3 length equals 13 residues. CDR3 sequence (DNA): TGCAGCGTTGGGGACAGGCTTAACACTGAAGCTTTCTTT. This codes for CSVGDRLNTEAFF.

This clonotype has ten or more counts. V usage is TRBV7-8 and J usage is TRBJ2-3; 10 bases line up with TRBD2. The CDR3 loop spans 15 amino acids. CDR1 and CDR2 from the germline V gene are SGHVS and FQNEAQ. The V gene end was trimmed by 2 bases and the J gene end by 6 bases; junction bases not matched to a gene: 5. The CDR3 nucleotides are TGTGCCAGCAGCTTATCTACTAGCGGGGCTGATACGCAGTATTTT. Translated, it gives CASSLSTSGADTQYF.

The CDR3 DNA reads TGCAGTGCTTTGAGTGCGCTAGCGTCGGGCTCCTACGAGCAGTACTTC. Translating gives CSALSALASGSYEQYF. The chain links TRBV20-1 to TRBJ2-7; perhaps TRBD2 as D (6 bases). V lost 5 bases to trimming and J lost 0 bases, with 20 bases between them. The CDR3 totals 16 residues. Germline V CDR1 and CDR2: DFQATT, SNEGSKA (reference sequence).

At least ten counts were recorded for this clonotype. The V call is TRBV7-9, the J call TRBJ1-2; D unresolved. Trimming stripped 3 bases from V and 7 bases from J, with 12 bases between. CDR1 and CDR2 from the germline V gene are SEHNR and FQNEAQ (reference sequence). The CDR3 totals 13 residues. The CDR3 loop is CASSFRSASGYTF. The CDR3 nucleotides are TGTGCCAGCAGCTTTCGGTCAGCTAGTGGCTACACCTTC.

This clonotype was seen only a few times. The genes are TRBV11-2 and TRBJ2-1; 10 nucleotides agree with TRBD2. Germline lookup yields CDR1 SGHAT and CDR2 FQNNGV. V was pared by 5 bases and J by 4 bases, with 11 bases of the junction left unmatched. This CDR3 is 17 amino acids long. CDR3 coding DNA: TGTGCCAGCAGCCGACGGGGTAGCGGGGGGTCTTACAATGAGCAGTTCTTC. Translation: CASSRRGSGGSYNEQFF.